The 22 T cell receptor beta chains in this list originate from one sample, sequenced in a study of regulatory T cells in long-lasting Graves disease. The time point was: newly diagnosed GD, antithyroid drugs for less than 3 months. The TCR library was prepared using RNA isolated from PBMCs. Construction of the TCR beta libraries employed iRepertoire HTBI primers in conjunction with Arm-PCR of CDR3 regions. MiXCR, run by TCRdb on the multiplex PCR reads, gives a single entry per CDR3 protein. Among hundreds of thousands of distinct CDR3 sequences listed, approximately 16% were seen once. The same sample was also studied in work on T cells in Graves' hyperthyroidism and ophthalmopathy.

The sequences come from peripheral blood mononuclear cells (PBMCs), collected at new diagnosis, from a patient treated with antithyroid drugs. These receptors were taken from a woman aged 35 to 59 with Graves disease.

With regard to this clonotype: Compared with germline, one end of the junction differs, possibly owing to a read error. The gene calls are TRBV5-1 and TRBJ2-3; TRBD1 might be the D (6 bases). The CDR3 contains 16 residues. Looked up from germline, CDR1 is SGHRS and CDR2 is YFSETQ. The CDR3 DNA reads TGTGCCAGCAGCTTGGGGGCTACCACCTCCACAGATACGCAGTATTTT. It codes for CASSLGATTSTDTQYF.

This clonotype was counted ten times or more. The chain recombines TRBV7-2 with TRBJ1-2, with D perhaps matching TRBD1 (6 bases). The germline V gene has CDR1 SGHTA and CDR2 FQGNSA. This CDR3 is built from 15 residues. V gave up 5 bases and J gave up 1 base, with 14 bases separating them. DNA of the CDR3: TGTGCCAGCAGCCCCCGAGGGGGGGGTAACTATGGCTACACCTTC. Its protein is CASSPRGGGNYGYTF.

This clonotype was observed a handful of times. This chain connects TRBV12-5 to TRBJ1-5; perhaps TRBD1 as D (5 bases). V was pared by 9 bases and J by 3 bases, with 18 bases between. In germline, CDR1 is LGHNT, CDR2 FRNRAP. The length of the CDR3 is 15 residues. The CDR3 region is CASGGGIYFNQPQHF. The CDR3 DNA sequence: TGTGCTAGCGGTGGGGGGATCTACTTCAATCAGCCCCAGCATTTT.

At least ten counts were recorded for this clonotype. The rearrangement joins TRBV2 to TRBJ2-4; possible D gene TRBD2, 7 bases. V lost 2 bases to trimming and J lost 9 bases, with 14 bases between them. There are 14 residues in the CDR3. Germline CDR1 reads SNHLY; CDR2 reads FYNNEI. The CDR3 bases are TGTGCCAGCAGTGAAAGGGGGGGGCAGGGCATTCAGTACTTC. It yields the protein CASSERGGQGIQYF.

This chain links TRBV25-1 with TRBJ2-4, with 7 bases that match TRBD1. The CDR3 contains 17 residues. Germline CDR1 is MGHDK and CDR2 is SYGVNS. V lost 6 bases and J lost 1; bases outside the gene matches: 12. CDR3 in amino acids: CASRAAKGAEAKNIQYF. In DNA form, the CDR3 reads TGTGCCAGCAGGGCCGCGAAGGGGGCAGAGGCCAAAAACATTCAGTACTTC. Based on the CDR3 plus reference TRBV25-1 and TRBJ2-4, the full variable domain is EADIYQTPRYLVIGTGKKITLECSQTMGHDKMYWYQQDPGMELHLIHYSYGVNSTEKGDLSSESTVSRIRTEHFPLTLESARPSHTSQYLCASRAAKGAEAKNIQYFGAGTRLSVL.

This clonotype showed up many times. An end of the junction does not agree with germline; a read error may underlie this. The CDR3 spells CASGQDYGYTF. The DNA of the CDR3 is TGTGCCAGCGGCCAAGACTATGGCTACACCTTC. The rearrangement uses TRBV3-1 and TRBJ1-2; D remains unclear. The CDR3 has 11 amino acids. Germline V gene data show CDR1 as LGHDT and CDR2 as YNNKEL (reference sequence).

This clonotype has ten or more counts. The V call is TRBV2, the J call TRBJ1-1; D is ambiguous. CDR1 is SNHLY, CDR2 FYNNEI, per germline. Deletions cut 2 bases from V and 3 bases from J, with 1 base between. The CDR3 loop spans 11 amino acids. DNA for the CDR3: TGTGCCAGCAGTGAACACACTGAAGCTTTCTTT. Translating gives CASSEHTEAFF.

CDR3 DNA sequence: TGTGCCTCAACGGAACAGATGAACACTGAAGCTTTCTTT. Translation gives CASTEQMNTEAFF. The chain joins TRBV7-9 to TRBJ1-1; D not resolved. The ends were cut back, 11 bases at V and 0 bases at J, with 13 bases in the middle. Germline values: CDR1 SEHNR, CDR2 FQNEAQ (reference sequence). This CDR3 spans 13 amino acids.

The chain uses TRBV9 and TRBJ2-3; 7 nucleotides agree with TRBD1. The CDR3 is 17 residues long. Germline CDR1 SGDLS, CDR2 YYNGEE. The V gene end was trimmed by 4 bases and the J gene end by 4 bases; junction bases not matched to a gene: 15. DNA for the CDR3: TGTGCCAGCAGCCCGCGGACAGGCCACCCGGGTGCAGATACGCAGTATTTT. Its translation is CASSPRTGHPGADTQYF.

Turning to this clonotype: A much larger clone lies a single base off, so this may be a read error. The chain is built from TRBV7-9 and TRBJ1-1, with no clear D. The CDR3 is 14 residues long. The germline CDR1 and CDR2 sequences are SEHNR and FQNEAQ (reference sequence). CDR3: CASSSATMNTEALF. The CDR3 region has the DNA TGTGCCAGCAGCTCTGCAACGATGAACACTGAAGCTCTCTTT.

This clonotype was counted many times. The V and J genes are TRBV3-1 and TRBJ2-3, with TRBD2 as a possible D gene (5 bases). Germline V CDR1 and CDR2: LGHDT, YNNKEL (reference sequence). This CDR3 spans 12 amino acids. The ends were cut back, 5 bases at V and 6 bases at J, with 9 bases in the middle. As DNA, the CDR3 is TGTGCCAGCAGCTTACTAGGGGATACGCAGTATTTT. Amino acid sequence: CASSLLGDTQYF.

The V gene is TRBV18, the J gene TRBJ1-5; 10 bases map to TRBD1. Germline V gene sequence: CDR1 KGHSH, CDR2 LQKENI. The CDR3 has 14 amino acids. V lost 5 bases and J lost 7; bases outside the gene matches: 5. The CDR3 coding sequence is TGTGCCAGCTCAACGACAGGGGGCGAGCAGCCCCAGCATTTT. It yields the protein CASSTTGGEQPQHF.

Worth noting for this clonotype: A much larger clone lies one base from this, so it may be a read error. The chain carries TRBV12-3 or TRBV12-4 and TRBJ1-6, with TRBD1 matching 9 bases. This CDR3 contains 13 residues. V dropped 6 bases and J dropped 12; count of bases not matched to a gene: 6. The CDR3 nucleotides read TGTGCCAGCAGAGGACAGGGGACAGGACCCCTCCACTTT. Its protein product is CASRGQGTGPLHF.

This clonotype was observed many times. V gene TRBV2 combines with J gene TRBJ2-1; D is uncertain. The V and J ends lost 4 bases and 5 bases respectively, with 6 bases between them. CDR1 SNHLY and CDR2 FYNNEI come from the germline V gene. The CDR3 contains 12 residues. CDR3 residues: CASSGLNNEQFF. The CDR3 nucleotides read TGTGCCAGCAGTGGACTTAACAATGAGCAGTTCTTC.

This clonotype was counted at least ten times. This chain connects TRBV20-1 to TRBJ1-2; tentatively, D is TRBD1 (6 bases). V was clipped by 5 bases and J by 6 bases, with 22 bases between them. The CDR3 contains 15 residues. Germline V gives CDR1 DFQATT, CDR2 SNEGSKA (reference sequence). The CDR3 region is CSALGSTGSGNGYTF. DNA of the CDR3: TGCAGTGCTCTGGGCTCTACAGGGTCGGGAAATGGCTACACCTTC.

This clonotype was counted at least ten times. V and J are TRBV20-1 and TRBJ1-2; a weak D match, TRBD1 (5 bases). The germline gives CDR1 DFQATT, CDR2 SNEGSKA (reference sequence). The CDR3 extends over 14 amino acids. With 3 bases removed from V and 2 bases from J, the gap between germline ends came to 13 bases. CDR3 residues: CSARAETDNYGYTF. The CDR3 DNA follows: TGCAGTGCTAGGGCTGAGACAGACAACTATGGCTACACCTTC.

This clonotype was counted ten times or more. The rearrangement joins TRBV28 to TRBJ1-4, with a weak D call TRBD1 (6 bases). Germline-derived CDR1 and CDR2 are MDHEN and SYDVKM. There are 15 residues in the CDR3. Trimming removed 6 bases at V and 8 bases at J, with 19 bases between. CDR3 protein: CASRLDSTEWEKLFF. CDR3 sequence (DNA): TGTGCCAGCAGATTGGACAGTACCGAGTGGGAAAAACTGTTTTTT. Looking up the rest from reference TRBV28 and TRBJ1-4 gives the full variable domain: DVKVTQSSRYLVKRTGEKVFLECVQDMDHENMFWYRQDPGLGLRLIYFSYDVKMKEKGDIPEGYSVSREKKERFSLILESASTNQTSMYLCASRLDSTEWEKLFFGSGTQLSVL.

The chain employs TRBV7-2 and TRBJ1-6; tentative D call: TRBD1 (6 bases). Germline V gene data show CDR1 as SGHTA and CDR2 as FQGNSA. The CDR3 covers 16 residues. Trimming stripped 0 bases from V and 6 bases from J, with 12 bases between. This chain's CDR3 is CASSLAAGVINSPLHF. The CDR3 DNA follows: TGTGCCAGCAGCTTAGCTGCAGGGGTAATTAATTCACCCCTCCACTTT. Full variable domain (outside the CDR3, taken from reference TRBV7-2 and TRBJ1-6): GAGVSQSPSNKVTEKGKDVELRCDPISGHTALYWYRQSLGQGLEFLIYFQGNSAPDKSGLPSDRFSAERTGGSVSTLTIQRTQQEDSAVYLCASSLAAGVINSPLHFGNGTRLTVT.

The chain has TRBV20-1 and TRBJ1-1; tentative D call: TRBD1 (6 bases). The CDR3 loop spans 14 amino acids. The germline gives CDR1 DFQATT, CDR2 SNEGSKA (reference sequence). Trimming took 4 bases from V and 2 from J, leaving 14 bases between them. The CDR3 loop is CSATRQVLNTEAFF. CDR3 coding DNA: TGCAGTGCTACTAGACAGGTCCTAAACACTGAAGCTTTCTTT.

The CDR3 DNA reads TGTGCCAGCAGTTTCTCCCCGTCTCTGGGGGCCAACGTCCTGACTTTC. Amino acids: CASSFSPSLGANVLTF. The chain recombines TRBV27 with TRBJ2-6; D remains unclear. The CDR3 contains 16 residues. Germline CDR1 reads MNHEY; CDR2 reads SMNVEV (reference sequence). The V and J ends lost 3 bases and 4 bases respectively, with 13 bases between them.

This clonotype was seen many times. This chain connects TRBV6-1 to TRBJ1-1; D is possibly TRBD1 (5 bases). CDR1 MNHNS and CDR2 SASEGT come from the germline V gene. This CDR3 spans 17 amino acids. Deletions cut 1 base from V and 0 bases from J, with 15 bases between. In DNA, the CDR3 is TGTGCCAGCAGTGAAGTTAAGGGACGGGAGATGAACACTGAAGCTTTCTTT. It specifies CASSEVKGREMNTEAFF.

The sample holds many counts of this clonotype. The genes are TRBV10-3 and TRBJ1-2; D gene uncertain. V lost 3 bases and J 0 bases, leaving 11 bases between the germline ends. The CDR3 sequence is 15 residues long. Germline CDR1 ENHRY, CDR2 SYGVKD. The CDR3 sequence is CAISDKKSTNYGYTF. DNA for the CDR3: TGTGCCATCAGTGATAAAAAGAGTACTAACTATGGCTACACCTTC.